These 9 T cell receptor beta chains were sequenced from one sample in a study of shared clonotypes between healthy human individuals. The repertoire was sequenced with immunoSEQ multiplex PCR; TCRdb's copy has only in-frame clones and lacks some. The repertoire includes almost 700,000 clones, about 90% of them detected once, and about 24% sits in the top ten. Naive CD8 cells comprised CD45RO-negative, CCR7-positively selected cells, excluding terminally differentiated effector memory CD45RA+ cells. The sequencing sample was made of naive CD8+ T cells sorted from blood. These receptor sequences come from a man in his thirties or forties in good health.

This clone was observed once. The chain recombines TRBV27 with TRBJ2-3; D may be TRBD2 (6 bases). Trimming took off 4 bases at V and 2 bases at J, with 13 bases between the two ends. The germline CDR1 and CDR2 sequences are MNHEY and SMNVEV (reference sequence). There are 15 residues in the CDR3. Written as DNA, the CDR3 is TGTGCCAGCAGTTCTGGGGGGTCCTACACAGATACGCAGTATTTT. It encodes CASSSGGSYTDTQYF.

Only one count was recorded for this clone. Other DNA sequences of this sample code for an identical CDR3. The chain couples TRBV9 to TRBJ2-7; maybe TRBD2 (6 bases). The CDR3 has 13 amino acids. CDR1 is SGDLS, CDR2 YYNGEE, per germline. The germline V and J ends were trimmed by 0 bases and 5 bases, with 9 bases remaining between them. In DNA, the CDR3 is TGTGCCAGCAGCGTAGGGGGAGGCGACGAGCAGTACTTC. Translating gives CASSVGGGDEQYF.

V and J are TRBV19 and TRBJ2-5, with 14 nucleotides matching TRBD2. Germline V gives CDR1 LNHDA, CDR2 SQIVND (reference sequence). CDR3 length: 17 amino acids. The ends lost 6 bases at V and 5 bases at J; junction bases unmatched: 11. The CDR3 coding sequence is TGTGCCAGTAGATCAACGACTAGCGGGAGGGCCGGTGAGACCCAGTACTTC. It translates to CASRSTTSGRAGETQYF.

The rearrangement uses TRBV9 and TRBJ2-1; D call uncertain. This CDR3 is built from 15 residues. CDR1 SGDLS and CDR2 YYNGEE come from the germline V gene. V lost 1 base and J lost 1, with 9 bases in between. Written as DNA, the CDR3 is TGTGCCAGCAGCGTAAAGGGTGAGTCCTACAATGAGCAGTTCTTC. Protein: CASSVKGESYNEQFF.

The CDR3 here is CASSLSKQEQFF. The CDR3 DNA follows: TGTGCCAGCAGCTTATCCAAGCAGGAGCAGTTCTTC. The chain joins TRBV7-8 to TRBJ2-1; D call uncertain. The CDR3 runs to 12 residues. CDR1 is SGHVS and CDR2 is FQNEAQ in the germline V gene. V dropped 2 bases and J dropped 10 bases, with 9 bases sitting between them. The full variable domain, its missing parts supplied by reference TRBV7-8 and TRBJ2-1, is GAGVSQSPRYKVAKRGQDVALRCDPISGHVSLFWYQQALGQGPEFLTYFQNEAQLDKSGLPSDRFFAERPEGSVSTLKIQRTQQEDSAVYLCASSLSKQEQFFGPGTRLTVL.

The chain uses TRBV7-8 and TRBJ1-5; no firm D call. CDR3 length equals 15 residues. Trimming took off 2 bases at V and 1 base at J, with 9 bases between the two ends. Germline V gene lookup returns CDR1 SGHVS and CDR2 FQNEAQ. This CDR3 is CASSLSIGSNQPQHF. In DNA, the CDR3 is TGTGCCAGCAGCTTATCGATAGGAAGCAATCAGCCCCAGCATTTT.

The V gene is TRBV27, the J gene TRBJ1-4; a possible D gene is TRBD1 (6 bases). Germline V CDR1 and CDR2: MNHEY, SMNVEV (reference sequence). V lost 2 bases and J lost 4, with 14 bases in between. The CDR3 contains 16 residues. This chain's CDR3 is CASSLPNGQINEKLFF. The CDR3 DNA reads TGTGCCAGCAGTTTACCGAACGGACAGATTAATGAAAAACTGTTTTTT.

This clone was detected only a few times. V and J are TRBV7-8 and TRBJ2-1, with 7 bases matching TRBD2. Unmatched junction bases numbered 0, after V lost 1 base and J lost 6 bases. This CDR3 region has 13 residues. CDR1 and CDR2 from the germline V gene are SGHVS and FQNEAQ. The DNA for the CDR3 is TGTGCCAGCAGCTTAGGGACTAGCAATGAGCAGTTCTTC. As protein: CASSLGTSNEQFF.

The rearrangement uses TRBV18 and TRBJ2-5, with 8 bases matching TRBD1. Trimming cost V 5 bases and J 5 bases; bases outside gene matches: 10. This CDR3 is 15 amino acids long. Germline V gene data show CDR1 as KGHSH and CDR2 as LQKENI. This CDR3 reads CASSTIDRGWETQYF. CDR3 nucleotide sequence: TGTGCCAGCTCAACGATTGACAGGGGCTGGGAGACCCAGTACTTC.